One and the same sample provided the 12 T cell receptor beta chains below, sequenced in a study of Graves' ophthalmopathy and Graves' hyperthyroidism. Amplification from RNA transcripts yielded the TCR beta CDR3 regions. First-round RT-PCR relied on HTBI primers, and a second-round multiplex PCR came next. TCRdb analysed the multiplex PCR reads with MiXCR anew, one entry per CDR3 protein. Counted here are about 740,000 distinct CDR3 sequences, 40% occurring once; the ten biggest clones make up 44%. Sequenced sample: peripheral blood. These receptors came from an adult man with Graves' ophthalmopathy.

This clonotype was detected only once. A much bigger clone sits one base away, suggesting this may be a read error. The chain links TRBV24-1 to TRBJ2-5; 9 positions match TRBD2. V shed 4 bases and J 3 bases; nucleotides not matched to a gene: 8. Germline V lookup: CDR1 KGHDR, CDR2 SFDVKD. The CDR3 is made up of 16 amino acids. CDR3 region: CATSESSGATKETQYF. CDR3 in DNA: TGTGCCACCAGTGAGTCTAGCGGGGCTACAAAAGAGACCCAGTACTTC.

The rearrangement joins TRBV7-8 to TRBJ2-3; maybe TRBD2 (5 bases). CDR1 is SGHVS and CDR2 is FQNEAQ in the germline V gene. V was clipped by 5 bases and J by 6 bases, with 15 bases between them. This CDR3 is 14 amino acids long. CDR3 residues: CASSLGSEVDTQYF. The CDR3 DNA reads TGTGCCAGCAGCCTAGGGAGCGAAGTGGATACGCAGTATTTT.

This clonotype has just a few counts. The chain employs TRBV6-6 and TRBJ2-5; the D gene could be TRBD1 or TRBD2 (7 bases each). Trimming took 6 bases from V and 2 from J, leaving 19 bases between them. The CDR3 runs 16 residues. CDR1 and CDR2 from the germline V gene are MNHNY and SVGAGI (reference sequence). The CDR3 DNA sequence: TGTGCCAGCAGCACCGGGCCAGGGGGAGGGCAAGAGACCCAGTACTTC. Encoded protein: CASSTGPGGGQETQYF.

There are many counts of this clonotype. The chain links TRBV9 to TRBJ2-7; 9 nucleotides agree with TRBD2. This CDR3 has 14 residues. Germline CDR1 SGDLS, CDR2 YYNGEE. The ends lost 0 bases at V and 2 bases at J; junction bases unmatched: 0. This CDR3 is CASSVGGGAYEQYF. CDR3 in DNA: TGTGCCAGCAGCGTAGGCGGGGGGGCCTACGAGCAGTACTTC.

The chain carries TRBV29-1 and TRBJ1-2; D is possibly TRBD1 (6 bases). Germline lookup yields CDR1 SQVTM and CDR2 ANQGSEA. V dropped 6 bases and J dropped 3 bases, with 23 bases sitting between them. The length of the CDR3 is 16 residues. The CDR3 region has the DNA TGCAGCGTCGTTCGGGGGGGGCAGGGGCTAGACTATGGCTACACCTTC. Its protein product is CSVVRGGQGLDYGYTF.

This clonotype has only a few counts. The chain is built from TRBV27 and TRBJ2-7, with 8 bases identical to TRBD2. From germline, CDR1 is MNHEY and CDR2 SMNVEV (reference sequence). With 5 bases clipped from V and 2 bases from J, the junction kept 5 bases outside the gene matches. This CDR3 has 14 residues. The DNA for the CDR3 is TGTGCCAGCAGTCCTACTAGCGGCACCTACGAGCAGTACTTC. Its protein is CASSPTSGTYEQYF.

CDR3 sequence reads: CSGQRDSAQETQYF. CDR3 in DNA: TGCAGTGGGCAGCGGGACAGCGCCCAAGAGACCCAGTACTTC. The gene calls are TRBV20-1 and TRBJ2-5; either TRBD1 or TRBD2 may fit D (7 bases each). Germline CDR1 and CDR2: DFQATT and SNEGSKA (reference sequence). Trimming shortened V by 7 bases and J by 1 base, and 16 bases separated the two germline ends. The CDR3 totals 14 residues.

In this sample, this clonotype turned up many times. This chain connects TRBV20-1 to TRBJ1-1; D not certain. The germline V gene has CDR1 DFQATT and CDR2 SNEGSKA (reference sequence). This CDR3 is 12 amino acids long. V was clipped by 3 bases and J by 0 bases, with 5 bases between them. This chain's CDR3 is CSASYMNTEAFF. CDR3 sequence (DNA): TGCAGTGCTAGTTACATGAACACTGAAGCTTTCTTT.

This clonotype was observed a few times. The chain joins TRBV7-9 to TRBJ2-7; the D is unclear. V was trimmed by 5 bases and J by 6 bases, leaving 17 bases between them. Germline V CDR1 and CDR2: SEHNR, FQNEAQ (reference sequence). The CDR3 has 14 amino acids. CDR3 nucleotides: TGTGCCAGCAGCCAAGATCCGACCACGAGCGAGCAGTACTTC. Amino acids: CASSQDPTTSEQYF.

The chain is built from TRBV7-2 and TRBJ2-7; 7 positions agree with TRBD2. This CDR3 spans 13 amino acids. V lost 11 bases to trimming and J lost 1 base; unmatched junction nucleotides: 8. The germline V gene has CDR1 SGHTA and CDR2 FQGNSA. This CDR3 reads CAGAQRESYEQYF. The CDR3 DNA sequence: TGTGCCGGCGCCCAGCGGGAATCCTACGAGCAGTACTTC.

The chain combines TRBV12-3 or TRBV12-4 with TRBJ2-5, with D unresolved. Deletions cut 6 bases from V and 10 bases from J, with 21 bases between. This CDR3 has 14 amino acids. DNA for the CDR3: TGTGCCAGCAGCCGAGAGCCGATAGGGTGGGACCAGTACTTC. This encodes CASSREPIGWDQYF.

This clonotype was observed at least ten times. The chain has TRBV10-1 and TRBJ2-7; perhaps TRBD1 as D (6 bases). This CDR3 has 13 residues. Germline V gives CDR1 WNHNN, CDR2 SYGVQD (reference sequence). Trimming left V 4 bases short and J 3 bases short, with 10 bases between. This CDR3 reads CASSAVRGYEQYF. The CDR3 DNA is TGCGCCAGCAGTGCTGTCAGGGGCTACGAGCAGTACTTC.